The entry that follows covers one T cell receptor (beta chain) sequence. V gave up 4 bases and J gave up 3 bases; unmatched junction bases: 11. In germline, CDR1 is MGHRA, CDR2 YSYEKL. The CDR3 runs to 17 residues. This sample is drawn from a study of blood T cell repertoires in COVID-19. On the study more broadly: COVID-19 samples, acute and convalescent, were from the United States, Italy and Spain. Nucleic acid was either cDNA or gDNA, and it came from T cells, B-cell-depleted T cells, or PBMCs.

In the original processing: Estimation of nucleated cell counts was performed using reference gene primer amplification. The protocol was immunoSEQ multiplex PCR, while the TCRdb copy is restricted to in-frame clones and leaves out a portion. V and J calls plus clone size are reproduced from that table; the DNA served to infer D and trimming. Among 110,000 or so clones listed, around 80% were seen once. The sequencing input was peripheral blood. The V gene is TRBV4-1, the J gene TRBJ1-4; 7 bases fit TRBD1. This sequence originates from a human donor in a cohort sampled during active or convalescent COVID-19. The CDR3 loop reads CASSPRTGAGANEKLFF. The CDR3 DNA is TGCGCCAGCAGCCCCCGGACAGGAGCAGGAGCTAATGAAAAACTGTTTTTT.